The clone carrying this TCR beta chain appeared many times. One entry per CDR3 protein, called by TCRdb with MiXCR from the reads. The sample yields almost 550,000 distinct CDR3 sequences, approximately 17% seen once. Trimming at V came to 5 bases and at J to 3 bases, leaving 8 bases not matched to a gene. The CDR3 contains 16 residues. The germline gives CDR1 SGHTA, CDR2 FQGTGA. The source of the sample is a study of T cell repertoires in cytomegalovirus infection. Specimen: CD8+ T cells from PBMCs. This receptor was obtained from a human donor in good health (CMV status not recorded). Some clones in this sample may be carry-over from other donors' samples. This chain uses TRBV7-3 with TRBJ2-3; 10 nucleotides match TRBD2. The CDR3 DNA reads TGTGCCAGCAGCCCTAGTCTAGCGGGGGCGACAGATACGCAGTATTTT. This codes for CASSPSLAGATDTQYF.